This TCR beta chain was captured in a study of shared clonotypes between healthy human individuals. Profiling relied on immunoSEQ multiplex PCR, and the TCRdb table lists in-frame clones only, not all of them. This sample has some 2.1 million clones, with 90% to 95% found just once. Notes on this clone: Its antigen is undetermined.

The CDR3 contains 16 residues. The germline V gene encodes CDR1 LNHDA and CDR2 SQIVND (reference sequence). V was cut by 1 base and J by 8 bases, with 18 bases left in between. The study's findings and limits: The study found about 5% of naive CD4 clonotypes shared across a few donors.

Naive CD8 cells, CD45RO-negative and positively selected for CCR7, excluded terminally differentiated effector memory CD45RA+ cells. The TCR originated in a man aged 18 to 29 in good health. Some clones in this sample may be carry-over from other donors' samples. The V and J genes are TRBV19 and TRBJ2-1; D possibly corresponds to TRBD2 (5 bases). Sample: naive CD8+ T cells from PBMCs. CDR3 in DNA: TGTGCCAGTAGTATAGCGGGCGGACCACCCGGGGATGAGCAGTTCTTC. Translated, it gives CASSIAGGPPGDEQFF.